The TCR beta chain under discussion was sequenced for a study of post-analysis software for immune sequencing data. Study observations and caveats: A handful of TRBV segments were significantly more frequent in patients than in controls. TRBV5-6, TRBV5-1 and TRBV20-1 were among these segments.

V was pared by 2 bases and J by 5 bases, with 6 bases of the junction left unmatched. Germline lookup yields CDR1 KGHDR and CDR2 SFDVKD. CDR3 length: 16 amino acids. The count of this clonotype is one. Its antigen is still unknown. Every TCR beta cDNA library bore unique molecular identifiers. Out of roughly 0.85 to 10 million T cells, a few hundred thousand cDNA molecules were generated. Via MiXCR, TCRdb re-called the PCR reads, giving one row per CDR3 protein. The repertoire holds around 710,000 distinct CDR3 sequences, with around 42% as singletons. The V call is TRBV24-1, the J call TRBJ2-1; 9 positions match TRBD1. Sequencing input: blood. The clonotype comes from a girl under 18 with multiple sclerosis. CDR3 nucleotides: TGTGCCACCAGTGATTCCGGGACAGGGATTAACAATGAGCAGTTCTTC. Translating it yields CATSDSGTGINNEQFF.